This entry lists 8 T cell receptor beta chains sequenced from one sample in a study of T cells in Graves' hyperthyroidism and ophthalmopathy. TCR beta CDR3 region amplification was performed from RNA transcripts. The HTBI primer set drove a first-round RT-PCR of the TCR CDR3. TCRdb re-called the multiplex PCR reads with MiXCR, one entry per CDR3 protein. Of approximately 640,000 distinct CDR3 sequences listed, 15% to 20% are singletons. The sequenced material came from blood. The source is a woman in her 30s with Graves' hyperthyroidism.

The genes are TRBV28 and TRBJ2-7; maybe TRBD2 (6 bases). Germline assignment: CDR1 MDHEN and CDR2 SYDVKM. Trimming shortened V by 10 bases and J by 7 bases, and 23 bases separated the two germline ends. This CDR3 is built from 14 residues. CDR3 sequence (DNA): TGTGCCATCCGAGTTGCGCGGGACCCTCGGGAGCAGTACTTC. Its translation is CAIRVARDPREQYF. The entire variable domain, with the rest obtained from reference TRBV28 and TRBJ2-7, is as follows: DVKVTQSSRYLVKRTGEKVFLECVQDMDHENMFWYRQDPGLGLRLIYFSYDVKMKEKGDIPEGYSVSREKKERFSLILESASTNQTSMYLCAIRVARDPREQYFGPGTRLTVT.

The V and J genes are TRBV20-1 and TRBJ1-5; no clear D. Per the germline V gene, CDR1 is DFQATT and CDR2 is SNEGSKA (reference sequence). This CDR3 is 13 amino acids long. The chain's CDR3 is CPDGFYSNQPQHF. In DNA, the CDR3 is TGCCCGGACGGATTCTATAGCAATCAGCCCCAGCATTTT.

V gene TRBV30 combines with J gene TRBJ1-3; D call uncertain. CDR1 and CDR2 (germline): GTSNPN, SVGIG (reference sequence). Between the trimmed V and J ends, which lost 3 bases and 0 bases, there was a span of 9 bases. CDR3 length: 14 residues. The CDR3 DNA sequence: TGTGCCTGGAGCCTGGGTACCTCTGGAAACACCATATATTTT. Translating it yields CAWSLGTSGNTIYF.

This clonotype was observed many times. This chain uses TRBV28 with TRBJ2-7, with no clear D. The CDR3 is 12 amino acids. Trimming took off 2 bases at V and 2 bases at J, with 4 bases between the two ends. In germline, CDR1 is MDHEN, CDR2 SYDVKM. CDR3 bases: TGTGCCAGCAGTTTAATGGCCTACGAGCAGTACTTC. Amino acids: CASSLMAYEQYF. The entire variable domain, with the rest obtained from reference TRBV28 and TRBJ2-7, is as follows: DVKVTQSSRYLVKRTGEKVFLECVQDMDHENMFWYRQDPGLGLRLIYFSYDVKMKEKGDIPEGYSVSREKKERFSLILESASTNQTSMYLCASSLMAYEQYFGPGTRLTVT.

This clonotype appeared once. A single base separates this from a much larger clone, so it may be a read error. The chain recombines TRBV6-1 with TRBJ2-7; 8 bases agree with TRBD1. The CDR3 extends over 16 amino acids. V trimming: 4 bases; J trimming: 1 base; junction bases outside the gene matches: 9. Germline CDR1 is MNHNS and CDR2 is SASEGT. The CDR3 DNA is TGTGCCAGCAGTGGTTGGACAGGGAATGCGTCCTACGAGCAGTACTTC. Translation gives CASSGWTGNASYEQYF.

This chain joins TRBV4-3 and TRBJ2-2; D is undetermined. Germline V gives CDR1 LGHNA, CDR2 YSLEER. CDR3 size: 16 residues. The V gene lost 1 base and the J gene lost 0 bases, with 9 bases spanning the gap. The CDR3 spells CASSQVGTTNTGELFF. The CDR3 DNA is TGCGCCAGCAGCCAAGTTGGCACTACGAACACCGGGGAGCTGTTTTTT.

This clonotype has a count of ten or more. The chain combines TRBV7-2 with TRBJ2-3; D may match TRBD1 or TRBD2 (6 bases each). Between the trimmed V and J ends, which lost 5 bases and 5 bases, there was a span of 17 bases. CDR3 length equals 15 residues. Germline lookup yields CDR1 SGHTA and CDR2 FQGNSA. The CDR3 DNA reads as TGTGCCAGCAGCGTTACATCAGGAGGGGGAGATACGCAGTATTTT. This translates into CASSVTSGGGDTQYF.

This clonotype was recorded at least ten times. This chain links TRBV7-2 with TRBJ2-3; TRBD2 agrees at 9 bases. This CDR3 spans 16 amino acids. J gave up 3 bases and V 2 bases, and 6 bases lay outside the gene matches. CDR1 and CDR2 from the germline V gene are SGHTA and FQGNSA. CDR3 sequence (DNA): TGTGCCAGCAGCTTAAATAGCGGGAGTACTACAGATACGCAGTATTTT. Protein product: CASSLNSGSTTDTQYF.